This T cell receptor beta chain comes out of a study of cytomegalovirus exposure and HLA in healthy donors. The PCR was carried out with 60 Vbeta primers and 13 Jbeta primers. Repertoires were generated with immunoSEQ multiplex PCR, while TCRdb's copy carries only in-frame clones and drops some. Found here are about 130,000 clones, about 8.5% of them singletons; the top ten hold 4.5% to 7%. V lost 5 bases and J lost 8, with 12 bases in between. Per the germline V gene, CDR1 is SNHLY and CDR2 is FYNNEI. The CDR3 spans 12 residues. This sequence was found in a man aged 40-49 years in good health and CMV-seronegative. The sample comprised PBMCs. The chain carries TRBV2 and TRBJ1-2; D remains unclear. The CDR3 loop reads CASSWHRSGYTF. CDR3 nucleotides: TGTGCCAGCAGTTGGCACAGATCGGGCTACACCTTC.